The clone carrying this T cell receptor (beta chain) was detected a few times. Its antigen is not known. Time point meaning: cycle 4 day 1 (C4D1), after more than five weeks of nivolumab. Each patient relapsed following autologous stem cell transplantation, and prior brentuximab vedotin exposure differed. Negative magnetic selection isolated CD4+ T cells from thawed PBMCs. Responses achieved at best were complete response, partial response or progressive disease. Libraries were prepared by immunoSEQ multiplex PCR; TCRdb keeps only in-frame clonotypes and omits some of them. This table holds roughly 6,000 clones, more than 75% found once. The CDR3 runs 15 residues. V gave up 1 base and J gave up 1 base, with 8 bases separating them. Germline CDR1 and CDR2: SGHNT and YYREEE (reference sequence). The record originates from a study of PD-1 blockade in classical Hodgkin lymphoma. Study-level points and caveats: Whereas CD4+ TCR diversity had risen significantly by C4D1, CD8+ TCR diversity had not. The diversity seen at baseline in complete responders resembled that of newly diagnosed patients. Newly diagnosed patients reportedly had lower baseline TCR diversity than healthy donors.

The sample consisted of CD4+ T cells from blood, taken before the fourth cycle of nivolumab. The origin of this receptor is a human donor with classical Hodgkin lymphoma. This rearrangement joins TRBV5-4 to TRBJ2-2; perhaps TRBD2 as D (5 bases). The CDR3 nucleotides read TGTGCCAGCAGCTTGCTCGGGAAGAACACCGGGGAGCTGTTTTTT. Protein product: CASSLLGKNTGELFF.